These 20 T cell receptor beta chains share one sample of origin, sequenced in a study of cytomegalovirus exposure and HLA in healthy donors. The PCR made use of 60 Vbeta and 13 Jbeta primers. Profiled with immunoSEQ multiplex PCR; TCRdb holds only in-frame clones, not every one. This table holds about 230,000 clones, about three quarters found once. The sequenced material came from PBMCs. Receptor source: a boy aged 5-17 years in good health and CMV-seronegative.

This chain links TRBV4-1 with TRBJ1-3, with no clear D. The germline CDR1 and CDR2 sequences are MGHRA and YSYEKL. The germline V and J ends were trimmed by 4 bases and 1 base, with 11 bases remaining between them. This CDR3 has 15 amino acids. CDR3 DNA sequence: TGCGCCAGCAGCCTCCGGGTTCTTTCTGGAAACACCATATATTTT. It codes for CASSLRVLSGNTIYF.

In the case of this clone: The identical CDR3 is also encoded by other nucleotide sequences in the sample. This rearrangement joins TRBV2 to TRBJ1-1; 9 bases map to TRBD1. Germline CDR1 and CDR2: SNHLY and FYNNEI. J was trimmed by 4 bases and V by 6 bases; bases with no gene match: 3. This CDR3 has 13 amino acids. The CDR3 protein is CASSGQGSTEAFF. The CDR3 DNA follows: TGTGCCAGCAGCGGACAGGGGAGCACTGAAGCTTTCTTT.

The V and J genes are TRBV7-9 and TRBJ2-5; 10 nucleotides line up with TRBD2. The CDR3 length is 16 residues. Unmatched junction bases numbered 7, after V lost 5 bases and J lost 1 base. Per germline, CDR1 SEHNR and CDR2 FQNEAQ (reference sequence). The CDR3 nucleotides read TGTGCCAGCAGCAAAGGACTAGCGGTCCTCCAAGAGACCCAGTACTTC. Translating gives CASSKGLAVLQETQYF.

The sample holds one count of this clone. V is TRBV6-4 and J is TRBJ2-3, with D possibly matching TRBD2 (6 bases). The CDR3 runs 14 residues. V gave up 4 bases and J gave up 5 bases, with 13 bases separating them. In germline, CDR1 is MRHNA, CDR2 SNTAGT. CDR3 nucleotides: TGTGCCAGCAGTGCGGGGGACGGACGAGATACGCAGTATTTT. Its protein is CASSAGDGRDTQYF.

The chain couples TRBV7-2 to TRBJ1-4, with 9 positions matching TRBD1. The trim removed 5 bases at V and 8 bases at J, leaving 3 bases unmatched. This CDR3 comprises 13 residues. Per germline, CDR1 SGHTA and CDR2 FQGNSA. The CDR3 DNA sequence: TGTGCCAGCAGCAGGGACAGGGAGGAAAAACTGTTTTTT. As protein: CASSRDREEKLFF.

This clone is a singleton in its sample. This chain connects TRBV29-1 to TRBJ2-7; 13 nucleotides align to TRBD2. Unmatched junction bases numbered 2, after V lost 3 bases and J lost 0 bases. The CDR3 length is 15 residues. Germline V lookup: CDR1 SQVTM, CDR2 ANQGSEA. The CDR3 loop is CSVDGLAGDSYEQYF. CDR3 coding DNA: TGCAGCGTTGACGGACTAGCGGGAGACTCCTACGAGCAGTACTTC.

The V gene is TRBV27, the J gene TRBJ2-7, with unresolved D. CDR1 MNHEY and CDR2 SMNVEV come from the germline V gene (reference sequence). The V end was cut by 6 bases, the J end by 3 bases, with 15 bases between. The CDR3 runs 14 residues. Here the CDR3 reads CASRAASAFYEQYF. CDR3 DNA: TGTGCCAGCAGGGCAGCGTCTGCGTTCTACGAGCAGTACTTC.

The gene calls are TRBV30 and TRBJ2-3; D is undetermined. The ends were cut back, 1 base at V and 6 bases at J, with 11 bases in the middle. The CDR3 is 13 amino acids. The germline gives CDR1 GTSNPN, CDR2 SVGIG (reference sequence). CDR3 in amino acids: CAWSGPQRDTQYF. The CDR3 DNA reads as TGTGCCTGGAGTGGGCCCCAGCGCGATACGCAGTATTTT.

V gene TRBV5-6 combines with J gene TRBJ1-1, with 8 nucleotides matching TRBD1. J was trimmed by 5 bases and V by 6 bases; bases with no gene match: 6. Germline loops: CDR1 SGHDT, CDR2 YYEEEE. The CDR3 loop spans 13 amino acids. The CDR3 region has the DNA TGTGCCAGCAACCAACAGGGGGTGACTGAAGCTTTCTTT. Encoded protein: CASNQQGVTEAFF.

V usage is TRBV10-3 and J usage is TRBJ1-5; TRBD1 matches at 8 bases. The germline V gene has CDR1 ENHRY and CDR2 SYGVKD. There are 17 residues in the CDR3. The V and J ends lost 0 bases and 5 bases, in that order; junction bases with no gene match: 9. The DNA of the CDR3 is TGTGCCATCAGTGAGTCGAGAAGAGACAGGGGCTATCAGCCCCAGCATTTT. Translated: CAISESRRDRGYQPQHF.

V is TRBV7-3 and J is TRBJ1-3; D call uncertain. V shed 4 bases and J shed 2 bases, with 3 bases lying between them. Germline CDR1 SGHTA, CDR2 FQGTGA. The CDR3 extends over 12 amino acids. The CDR3 nucleotides read TGTGCCAGCAGCTCAACTGGAAACACCATATATTTT. This sequence encodes CASSSTGNTIYF.

V is TRBV30 and J is TRBJ2-7, with TRBD1 identical over 7 bases. Per germline, CDR1 GTSNPN and CDR2 SVGIG (reference sequence). The junction had 15 bases not matched to a gene; V was cut back by 0 bases and J by 13 bases. The CDR3 totals 14 residues. The CDR3 reads CAWSVLSEGGVPYF. DNA of the CDR3: TGTGCCTGGAGTGTACTCTCTGAAGGGGGCGTACCCTACTTC. Full variable domain (outside the CDR3, taken from reference TRBV30 and TRBJ2-7): SQTIHQWPATLVQPVGSPLSLECTVEGTSNPNLYWYRQAAGRGLQLLFYSVGIGQISSEVPQNLSASRPQDRQFILSSKKLLLSDSGFYLCAWSVLSEGGVPYFGPGTRLTVT.

The CDR3: CASSYSGRVNTEAFF. CDR3 in DNA: TGTGCCAGCAGTTACTCGGGCAGGGTGAACACTGAAGCTTTCTTT. The J gene is TRBJ1-1, the V gene TRBV6-5, with TRBD1 as a possible D gene (5 bases). This CDR3 contains 15 residues. Germline V CDR1 and CDR2: MNHEY, SVGAGI. V was cut by 0 bases and J by 0 bases, with 8 bases left in between.

The chain links TRBV27 to TRBJ2-7, with 11 bases that match TRBD2. Germline loops: CDR1 MNHEY, CDR2 SMNVEV (reference sequence). The CDR3 totals 13 residues. V lost 3 bases to trimming and J lost 9 bases; unmatched junction nucleotides: 4. The CDR3, as DNA: TGTGCCAGCAGTTTTACTAGCGGGAGCGGGCAGTACTTC. It yields the protein CASSFTSGSGQYF.

The chain joins TRBV10-3 to TRBJ2-7; 7 positions agree with TRBD1. Germline CDR1 and CDR2: ENHRY and SYGVKD. The CDR3 covers 13 residues. The trim removed 10 bases at V and 6 bases at J, leaving 12 bases unmatched. CDR3 loop: CATGTAHSTEQYF. The CDR3 region has the DNA TGTGCCACCGGGACAGCACACTCAACCGAGCAGTACTTC.

In this sample, this clone turned up a few times. The rearrangement joins TRBV4-1 to TRBJ1-4; 8 bases fit TRBD1. V was clipped by 4 bases and J by 8 bases; unmatched bases: 12. CDR3 length: 16 amino acids. Germline V CDR1 and CDR2: MGHRA, YSYEKL. The CDR3 reads CASSRSSDRALEKLFF. CDR3 coding DNA: TGCGCCAGCAGCCGATCCTCGGACAGGGCACTCGAAAAACTGTTTTTT.

This chain joins TRBV6-6 and TRBJ2-1; 10 positions agree with TRBD2. With V trimmed by 5 bases and J by 5 bases, 9 bases remained unmatched. The CDR3 has 16 residues. CDR1 and CDR2 from the germline V gene are MNHNY and SVGAGI (reference sequence). CDR3 protein: CASSTTSGRPHNEQFF. For the CDR3, the DNA is TGTGCCAGCAGTACGACTAGCGGGCGTCCCCACAATGAGCAGTTCTTC.

V and J are TRBV13 and TRBJ2-4, with D possibly matching TRBD2 (6 bases). Per the germline V gene, CDR1 is PRHDT and CDR2 is FYEKMQ (reference sequence). CDR3 length: 14 residues. V dropped 5 bases and J dropped 6 bases, with 14 bases sitting between them. The CDR3 DNA reads TGTGCCAGCAGCGCGGCGGGGAGGAGAAACATTCAGTACTTC. Translating gives CASSAAGRRNIQYF.

The rearrangement links TRBV10-3 to TRBJ1-2; tentative D call: TRBD1 (5 bases). This CDR3 is 14 amino acids long. The ends were cut back, 10 bases at V and 0 bases at J, with 15 bases in the middle. CDR1 and CDR2 (germline): ENHRY, SYGVKD. In nucleotides, the CDR3 is TGTGCCACGGGGGGGAGTATTTCTAACTATGGCTACACCTTC. This translates into CATGGSISNYGYTF.

A single count supports this clone. The junction and the germline gene differ at one end; a read error may be behind it. The rearrangement joins TRBV7-9 to TRBJ2-1; D possibly corresponds to TRBD2 (6 bases). Germline-derived CDR1 and CDR2 are SEHNR and FQNEAQ (reference sequence). This CDR3 comprises 16 residues. The CDR3 loop reads CASSIAVGGDYNEQFF. CDR3 in DNA: TGTGCCAGCAGCATAGCGGTCGGCGGGGATTACAATGAGCAGTTCTTC.